The sequence of this T cell receptor (beta chain) was determined in a study of blood T cell repertoires in COVID-19 (dated by TCRdb to 2019 to 2021). Context from the whole study: Samples from collaborators originated in the United States, Italy and Spain and spanned both the acute and convalescent phases of COVID-19. The prospective study material was composed of cDNA or gDNA derived from T cells, B-cell-depleted T cells, or PBMCs. The dataset comprised deeply sampled blood TCRbeta repertoires from subjects exposed to, actively infected with, or recovered from COVID-19. The repertoires were released in a freely available public database meant as a resource for research on the immune response to SARS-CoV-2. The samples were drawn from the first 160 participants of the ongoing ImmuneRACE study and from about 1,200 subjects provided by 6 global collaborators. The sample metadata nearly always contained a de-identified subject ID, COVID-19 status, age in years and sex. Where available, HLA class I and class II types were taken from metadata supplied by the sample provider and were not determined by assay-based typing.

General study outcomes and caveats: The amount of clinical and demographic metadata varied by source and participant and was provided uncurated.

TCRbeta CDR3 regions were amplified from genomic DNA by means of the immunoSEQ Assay, a bias-controlled multiplex PCR. Under the source paper's analysis protocol: The number of nucleated cells in each sample was estimated by amplification of reference gene primers within the assay. To quantify the absolute abundance of each unique TCRbeta CDR3 rearrangement, sequence reads were collapsed and filtered. Productive Simpson clonality was computed per sample as the square root of Simpson's diversity index over productive rearrangements. TCRdb stores this immuneACCESS table with in-frame sequences only. Part of the clones is absent; in the studies checked, under half of the shortfall reflects unresolved V genes, and no reason is known for the rest. V and J calls and clone size are as listed in that table; D and trimming were resolved from the DNA. A total of a few hundred thousand clones appear in this sample, 70% to 90% of them only once. The top ten hold approximately 4.3% of the sample.

Trimming costs V 2 bases and J 8 bases, and their ends lie 12 bases apart. The CDR3 contains 13 residues, cysteine and phenylalanine counted. Only the CDR3 DNA stays, 39 bases, in frame from base 1. Participants in the prospective study were aged 18 to 89 years, lived in about two dozen United States geographic areas, and enrolled through a virtual design. In the prospective study, participants were assigned to cohorts based on the clinical history participants reported in a screening survey and a study questionnaire. Mobile phlebotomists in the prospective study collected whole blood, serum and a nasopharyngeal or oropharyngeal swab from every participant. Additional blood draws and questionnaires over an approximately two-month period could optionally be provided by prospective study participants. Blood samples from the prospective study were shipped frozen or at room temperature prior to DNA extraction.

In the case of this clone: The antigen it binds to is not known. No base-level quality is on record; no much larger clone is a single base apart.

The TCR originated in a man between 25 and 39 years old with acute COVID-19. The specimen was PBMCs or T cells enriched from blood (not recorded which). This sequence uses TRBV12-3 or TRBV12-4 and TRBJ1-2, with the identity of the D gene unclear. The DNA sequence is given as TGTGCCAGCAGTTTATGGAGGGCGCGGGGCTACACCTTC. This yields the protein CASSLWRARGYTF.